Listed below are T cell receptor beta chains from one sample, sequenced in a study of control samples from healthy donors and cancer patients. Assay: immunoSEQ multiplex PCR; the TCRdb copy retains only in-frame clones and omits some. The sample records 20,000 or so clones, more than 70% being singletons. Material: PBMCs. These receptors all stem from an older woman with head and neck cancer. Each CDR3 is given with its conserved first and last residue. D genes are given only for firm matches. Only part of the rows carry a size: once, few, many, or a class if the clone is expanded.

V gene	J gene	D gene	clone size	CDR3 DNA	CDR3 protein
TRBV27	TRBJ2-7	TRBD2	-	TGTGCCAGCAGTCCTCTGGGAGGGCCCGAGCAGTACTTC	CASSPLGGPEQYF
TRBV3-1/TRBV3-2	TRBJ2-7	-	-	TGTGCCAGCAGCCAAGAACGGGCCGGGACGGACGAGCAGTACTTC	CASSQERAGTDEQYF
TRBV19	TRBJ1-5	TRBD1	-	TGTGCCAGTAGTGCCGGGGGACAGGGCTGGAGCAATCAGCCCCAGCATTTT	CASSAGGQGWSNQPQHF
TRBV3-1/TRBV3-2	TRBJ1-3	-	-	TGTGCCAGCAGCGACGGATTAGGAAACACCATATATTTT	CASSDGLGNTIYF
TRBV18	TRBJ1-3	TRBD1	-	TGTGCCAGCTCACCACCGGGACAGGGCTTCTCTGGAAACACCATATATTTT	CASSPPGQGFSGNTIYF
TRBV7-9	TRBJ1-1	TRBD1	-	TGTGCCAGCAGCTTGGGACAGGTGGCTGAAGCTTTCTTT	CASSLGQVAEAFF
TRBV5-1	TRBJ2-2	-	-	TGCGCCAGCAGTCTTCGATCGAAGGGTACCGGGGAGCTGTTTTTT	CASSLRSKGTGELFF
TRBV9	TRBJ1-1	-	-	TGTGCCAGCAGCGTAGAACCAGTCATGAACACTGAAGCTTTCTTT	CASSVEPVMNTEAFF
TRBV7-8	TRBJ1-5	-	once	TGTGCCAGCAGCTTTATCGGGGCGGATCAGCCCCAGCATTTT	CASSFIGADQPQHF
TRBV11-3	TRBJ2-1	TRBD1	-	TGTGCCAGCAGCTTGCAGGGGGCCTATGAGCAGTTCTTC	CASSLQGAYEQFF
TRBV30	TRBJ1-5	-	-	TGTGCCTGGAGTGTAGCTGGGAATCAGCCCCAGCATTTT	CAWSVAGNQPQHF
TRBV28	TRBJ1-1	-	-	TGTGCCAGCAGTACCTCCATGAGGGCTGAAGCTTTCTTT	CASSTSMRAEAFF
TRBV4-1	TRBJ2-6	-	-	TGCGCCAGCAGCCAAGGTCGGACGGTCGGCGTTGGGGCCAACGTCCTGACTTTC	CASSQGRTVGVGANVLTF
TRBV11-2	TRBJ2-1	TRBD2	-	TGTGCCAGCAAAGCCGGGACTACGAACAATGAGCAGTTCTTC	CASKAGTTNNEQFF
TRBV6-6	TRBJ2-1	-	-	TGTGCCAGCAGTTACCAGGGTGGGGGCCTTTACAATGAGCAGTTCTTC	CASSYQGGGLYNEQFF
TRBV20-1	TRBJ2-1	-	-	TGCAGTGCCTCAGGGGACAATGAGCAGTTCTTC	CSASGDNEQFF